The 9 T cell receptor beta chains in this list originate from one sample, sequenced in a study of immune characterization of retroperitoneal liposarcoma. TCRdb ran MiXCR on the PCR reads and lists one entry per CDR3 protein. The sample records approximately 10,000 distinct CDR3 sequences, around 26% being singletons. The sequenced material came from tumor tissue. The receptor source for this set is a female donor with retroperitoneal liposarcoma.

By sample share, this clonotype is medium-sized. The chain carries TRBV12-5 and TRBJ2-7; TRBD1 matches at 7 bases. The V segment lost 0 bases and the J segment 2 bases; nucleotides outside the gene matches: 16. CDR3 size: 19 residues. The V gene's germline CDR1 is LGHNT and CDR2 FRNRAP. The chain's CDR3 is CASGLVPGQLAKGAYEQYF. Written as DNA, the CDR3 is TGTGCTAGTGGTTTGGTACCGGGACAGCTGGCTAAGGGCGCCTACGAGCAGTACTTC. The full variable domain, in which reference TRBV12-5 and TRBJ2-7 provide the parts outside the CDR3, is DARVTQTPRHKVTEMGQEVTMRCQPILGHNTVFWYRQTMMQGLELLAYFRNRAPLDDSGMPKDRFSAEMPDATLATLKIQPSEPRDSAVYFCASGLVPGQLAKGAYEQYFGPGTRLTVT.

This clonotype was found a few times. This chain uses TRBV6-1 with TRBJ1-1; 8 nucleotides line up with TRBD1. This CDR3 has 14 amino acids. The germline CDR1 and CDR2 sequences are MNHNS and SASEGT. The J segment lost 5 bases and the V segment lost 6 bases, leaving 8 bases of the junction unmatched. This chain's CDR3 is CASSPNRGRTEAFF. In DNA form, the CDR3 reads TGTGCCAGCAGCCCGAACAGGGGGAGGACTGAAGCTTTCTTT.

Note on this clonotype: This may come from a read error, since a much larger clone is one base off. The chain has TRBV6-1 and TRBJ1-5; no firm D call. Matching the DNA end better, TRBJ2-3 makes the J call doubtful. The germline gives CDR1 MNHNS, CDR2 SASEGT. CDR3 size: 12 residues. The CDR3 region has the DNA TGTGCCAGCACTGCCTTCAATCAGCCCCAGTATTTT. Amino acid sequence: CASTAFNQPQYF.

The sample holds many counts of this clonotype. This chain connects TRBV6-1 to TRBJ1-2; D might be TRBD1 (5 bases). This CDR3 has 12 amino acids. Germline V gene sequence: CDR1 MNHNS, CDR2 SASEGT. V was trimmed by 7 bases and J by 3 bases, leaving 9 bases between them. DNA for the CDR3: TGTGCCAGCACCAGGGATTACTATGGCTACACCTTC. Its protein product is CASTRDYYGYTF.

By sample fraction, this clonotype is medium-sized (0.01 to 0.1%). The chain has TRBV10-1 and TRBJ2-5; 8 nucleotides align to TRBD1. Judging by the DNA end, TRBJ2-7 fits better; the J call may be wrong. Germline CDR1 is WNHNN and CDR2 is SYGVQD (reference sequence). CDR3 length equals 12 residues. CDR3 nucleotides: TGCGCCGGACAGGGCTGGAGGTACGAGCAGTACTTC. Encoded protein: CAGQGWRYEQYF.

This clonotype was detected many times. The rearrangement joins TRBV28 to TRBJ2-5; D may be TRBD1 (7 bases). This CDR3 comprises 15 residues. Germline CDR1 reads MDHEN; CDR2 reads SYDVKM. The V end lost 2 bases, the J end lost 7 bases, and 17 bases lay between the germline ends. The CDR3 DNA reads TGTGCCAGCAGTTTAGGAGGGGGCCAGCTGGGGACCCAGTACTTC. It translates to CASSLGGGQLGTQYF. Full variable domain (remainder filled in from reference TRBV28 and TRBJ2-5): DVKVTQSSRYLVKRTGEKVFLECVQDMDHENMFWYRQDPGLGLRLIYFSYDVKMKEKGDIPEGYSVSREKKERFSLILESASTNQTSMYLCASSLGGGQLGTQYFGPGTRLLVL.

The gene calls are TRBV11-3 and TRBJ2-5; 12 bases line up with TRBD2. Trimming at V came to 5 bases and at J to 5 bases, leaving 9 bases not matched to a gene. The CDR3 is 16 amino acids. Germline CDR1 SGHNT, CDR2 YENEEA. CDR3 amino acids: CASSTRTSGESETQYF. The CDR3 DNA reads TGTGCCAGCAGCACCAGGACTAGCGGGGAATCGGAGACCCAGTACTTC.

This clonotype is classed as medium-sized. The chain uses TRBV7-2 and TRBJ2-6; tentatively, D is TRBD2 (6 bases). CDR3 length: 16 residues. V was shortened by 5 bases and J by 2 bases, with 13 bases between the two germline ends. CDR1 is SGHTA and CDR2 is FQGNSA in the germline V gene. The CDR3 is CASSPRRGPGANVLTF. In DNA form, the CDR3 reads TGTGCCAGCAGCCCAAGGCGGGGTCCTGGGGCCAACGTCCTGACTTTC.

This chain links TRBV6-4 with TRBJ2-3; D is undetermined. Judging by the DNA end, TRBJ1-5 fits better; the J call may be wrong. Germline lookup yields CDR1 MRHNA and CDR2 SNTAGT. This CDR3 comprises 15 residues. CDR3 DNA sequence: TGTGCCAGCAGTGACTCGGCGACTAGCATAGATACGCAGCATTTT. As protein: CASSDSATSIDTQHF.